The entry below gives a single T cell receptor beta chain sequence along with its context. MiXCR was run by TCRdb on the reads, yielding one entry per CDR3 protein. The repertoire holds more than 350,000 distinct CDR3 sequences, with about 33% as singletons. This sample was taken from a study of T cell repertoires in cytomegalovirus infection. At the level of the study: Indications of both CMV infection and matching HLA type were provided by public TCR beta signatures.

The CDR3 extends over 15 amino acids. Germline V gene sequence: CDR1 DFQATT, CDR2 SNEGSKA (reference sequence). V gave up 0 bases and J gave up 5 bases, with 14 bases separating them. The clonotype originates from a human donor in good health (CMV status not recorded). Some clones in this sample may be carry-over from other donors' samples. Sequencing was done on a sample of PBMCs. V usage is TRBV20-1 and J usage is TRBJ1-5, with a possible D match to TRBD1 (6 bases). The CDR3 DNA reads TGCAGTGCTAGAGATTCAGGGGTCATTTATCAGCCCCAGCATTTT. Its protein is CSARDSGVIYQPQHF.